This T cell receptor beta chain was recovered during a study of T cells expressing NK-cell markers. 5'RACE template switching with UMIs produced the TCR beta cDNA. Using the 5' RACE reads, TCRdb records one entry per CDR3 protein without DNA. Reported are some 340,000 distinct CDR3 sequences; the ten largest clones contain around 5.2%. The sequencing input was blood T cells: a sorted CD56 or NKG2C T cell subset, CD4+ or CD8+ T cells, or bulk PBMC T cells (not recorded which). This TCR derives from a man between 18 and 69 years old in good health.

CDR3 residues: CASSIGRGTEAFF. The rearrangement joins TRBV6-6 to TRBJ1-1; with no DNA, the TCRdb D assignment of TRBD1 cannot be verified. Germline V gene sequence: CDR1 MNHNY, CDR2 SVGAGI (reference sequence). The length of the CDR3 is 13 residues.